This T cell receptor (beta chain) is drawn from a study of blood T cell repertoires in COVID-19. This CDR3 spans 16 amino acids. Germline values: CDR1 SGHRS, CDR2 YFSETQ. The V gene end was trimmed by 0 bases and the J gene end by 4 bases; junction bases not matched to a gene: 5. This clone was found a few times. Using immunoSEQ multiplex PCR, the repertoire was profiled, and TCRdb retains in-frame clones only, with some absent. The repertoire consists of around 270,000 clones, with approximately 89% occurring once and the leading ten covering 8.5% to 10%. J is TRBJ2-1 and V is TRBV5-1, with TRBD2 matching 9 bases. Sequenced: peripheral blood. This receptor was obtained from a man aged 40-49 years who had recovered from COVID-19. CDR3 sequence (DNA): TGCGCCAGCAGCTTGGCCCCGCTAGCGGGGTACAATGAGCAGTTCTTC. It specifies CASSLAPLAGYNEQFF.